This T cell receptor beta chain was identified during a study of glioma-infiltrating T cells. Overall study context: Low-grade gliomas were grade II; glioblastomas were grade IV at initial diagnosis.

The iRepertoire nested amplicon-rescue multiplex PCR amplified TCR alpha and beta CDR3s from RNA. For one-step reverse transcription and amplification, about 90-450 ng of tissue mRNA or PBMC total RNA was used. TCRdb re-derived calls from the multiplex PCR reads in MiXCR, one entry per CDR3 protein. This table has around 390,000 distinct CDR3 sequences, 41% appearing once. A word on this clonotype: Its antigen remains unknown.

Study findings and constraints: Gliomas, especially low-grade, showed above-expected tissue-blood divergence; non-neoplastic patients showed below. Shared blood CDR3 signature motifs marked patients with low tissue-blood divergence.

Germline CDR1 MDHEN, CDR2 SYDVKM. V lost 4 bases to trimming and J lost 0 bases, with 13 bases between them. CDR3 size: 16 residues. The sequence was obtained from a human donor with low-grade glioma or glioblastoma, undergoing nonglioma brain surgery, or in good health (not recorded which). The material sequenced was glioma tissue, nonneoplastic brain tissue, or PBMCs (not recorded which). The V gene is TRBV28, the J gene TRBJ2-4, with D uncertain. CDR3 amino acids: CASSSHGLLAKNIQYF. The DNA of the CDR3 is TGTGCCAGCAGTTCCCACGGCCTCCTAGCCAAAAACATTCAGTACTTC. Full variable domain (remainder filled in from reference TRBV28 and TRBJ2-4): DVKVTQSSRYLVKRTGEKVFLECVQDMDHENMFWYRQDPGLGLRLIYFSYDVKMKEKGDIPEGYSVSREKKERFSLILESASTNQTSMYLCASSSHGLLAKNIQYFGAGTRLSVL.